These T cell receptor beta chains were read from a single sample in a study of early T cells in non-severe SARS-CoV-2 infection. Via MiXCR, TCRdb re-called the 5' RACE reads, giving one row per CDR3 protein. The sample holds 55,000 to 70,000 distinct CDR3 sequences; about a tenth are singletons and the top ten take approximately 5.9%. The sequenced sample consisted of whole blood. Receptors originate from an adult who was a healthcare worker with PCR-confirmed SARS-CoV-2 infection or an uninfected control (not recorded which). CDR3s include the opening cysteine and the closing phenylalanine or tryptophan. The D gene is left open where the match is weak. The listing skips clone size in some rows; elsewhere it reads once, few, many or a size class.

d_gene | len | abundance | j_gene | v_gene | CDR3aa
- | 14 | - | TRBJ2-2 | TRBV3-1 | CASSQVRGTGELFF
- | 15 | few | TRBJ1-5 | TRBV2 | CASSERTVWYQPQHF
TRBD2 | 15 | few | TRBJ2-1 | TRBV11-2 | CASSFVTSGYNEQFF
- | 13 | - | TRBJ2-2 | TRBV9 | CASSADFGGELFF
TRBD1 | 14 | - | TRBJ2-5 | TRBV28 | CASLRFQGAETQYF
TRBD2 | 15 | - | TRBJ2-1 | TRBV12-3/TRBV12-4 | CASSRSGRALNEQFF
- | 15 | few | TRBJ2-5 | TRBV5-6 | CASSLFGRSSETQHF
- | 11 | - | TRBJ1-1 | TRBV2 | CASKQSTEAFF
TRBD2 | 17 | - | TRBJ2-1 | TRBV7-6 | CASSPSGTSGSKDEQFF
- | 15 | - | TRBJ2-6 | TRBV5-4 | CASSPRASGANVLTF
TRBD1 | 15 | few | TRBJ1-3 | TRBV6-5 | CASSYLGQAGNTIYF
- | 14 | many | TRBJ1-2 | TRBV9 | CASSYDTSGYGYTF
TRBD2 | 14 | - | TRBJ2-1 | TRBV29-1 | CSVDSRTRYNEQFF
- | 14 | - | TRBJ1-2 | TRBV12-3/TRBV12-4 | CASSSFDASYGYTF
- | 15 | few | TRBJ1-2 | TRBV5-6 | CASSLGRMREYGYTF
- | 13 | - | TRBJ2-7 | TRBV3-1 | CASSQVGGREQYF
- | 17 | many | TRBJ2-3 | TRBV5-1 | CASSLGLYRGGTDTQYF
TRBD2 | 18 | many | TRBJ2-1 | TRBV6-1 | CASSPRSGRLLVYNEQFF
- | 15 | - | TRBJ2-7 | TRBV14 | CASSFGPPAAYEQYF
- | 16 | - | TRBJ2-5 | TRBV10-1 | CASSEFPGGAGETQYF
TRBD1 | 14 | few | TRBJ2-1 | TRBV20-1 | CSATPGTASNEQFF
- | 12 | once | TRBJ1-1 | TRBV29-1 | CSAQTGGPEAFF
TRBD2 | 16 | few | TRBJ2-3 | TRBV5-4 | CASSPYGTRSTDTQYF
- | 14 | - | TRBJ2-3 | TRBV2 | CASPPGDRADTQYF
TRBD1 | 14 | - | TRBJ2-7 | TRBV28 | CASSLWTGKYEQYF
- | 14 | many | TRBJ1-5 | TRBV19 | CASTLGQFNQPQHF
TRBD2 | 16 | few | TRBJ2-1 | TRBV7-9 | CASRKWTSGQYNEQFF
TRBD1 | 15 | many | TRBJ1-2 | TRBV14 | CASSQFYRGSRGYTF
TRBD1 | 13 | few | TRBJ2-7 | TRBV12-3/TRBV12-4 | CASSHGQGHEQYF
- | 13 | - | TRBJ2-5 | TRBV4-2 | CASSLDQQETQYF
- | 15 | - | TRBJ2-7 | TRBV2 | CASSGPTEAGYEQYF
- | 13 | many | TRBJ1-4 | TRBV6-2/TRBV6-3 | CASHRDMTEKLFF
TRBD2 | 13 | - | TRBJ2-7 | TRBV15 | CAIASGRKNEQYF
TRBD1 | 12 | many | TRBJ2-1 | TRBV7-6 | CASSLTGDEQFF
- | 15 | many | TRBJ1-1 | TRBV5-1 | CASTPRGGRNTEAFF
TRBD1 | 14 | many | TRBJ2-3 | TRBV20-1 | CSARSGTGADTQYF
- | 10 | - | TRBJ1-1 | TRBV10-2 | CASGADQAFF
- | 16 | many | TRBJ1-2 | TRBV3-1 | CASSQVLGERKDGYTF
- | 12 | few | TRBJ2-7 | TRBV2 | CASSEQGDEQYF
- | 14 | many | TRBJ1-1 | TRBV30 | CAWRPPGGVFRAFF
TRBD2 | 16 | few | TRBJ2-5 | TRBV20-1 | CSARGWASGRVETQYF
TRBD2 | 15 | many | TRBJ2-7 | TRBV7-6 | CASSPGTSGNHEQYF
TRBD2 | 16 | few | TRBJ2-3 | TRBV7-8 | CASSSLAGGSTDTQYF
- | 14 | many | TRBJ1-1 | TRBV20-1 | CSAIGHRTNTEAFF
- | 14 | - | TRBJ1-6 | TRBV27 | CASSFKQFGSPLHF
TRBD2 | 14 | few | TRBJ2-1 | TRBV20-1 | CSAIAGVSYNEQFF
- | 18 | few | TRBJ2-2 | TRBV28 | CASSFPLGGGTGTGELFF
TRBD2 | 16 | many | TRBJ2-7 | TRBV7-2 | CASSLHGTSGSYEQYF
TRBD2 | 14 | many | TRBJ2-3 | TRBV12-3/TRBV12-4 | CASSLGGATDTQYF
- | 15 | few | TRBJ2-5 | TRBV21-1 | CASSTNSGVGETQYF
- | 14 | many | TRBJ1-5 | TRBV4-1 | CASSQDSSGGPQHF
TRBD1 | 14 | few | TRBJ1-2 | TRBV11-2 | CASSLDRGTYGYTF
- | 16 | - | TRBJ1-1 | TRBV18 | CASSPGIVRENTEAFF
- | 13 | - | TRBJ2-7 | TRBV11-2 | CASSFRSHYEQYF